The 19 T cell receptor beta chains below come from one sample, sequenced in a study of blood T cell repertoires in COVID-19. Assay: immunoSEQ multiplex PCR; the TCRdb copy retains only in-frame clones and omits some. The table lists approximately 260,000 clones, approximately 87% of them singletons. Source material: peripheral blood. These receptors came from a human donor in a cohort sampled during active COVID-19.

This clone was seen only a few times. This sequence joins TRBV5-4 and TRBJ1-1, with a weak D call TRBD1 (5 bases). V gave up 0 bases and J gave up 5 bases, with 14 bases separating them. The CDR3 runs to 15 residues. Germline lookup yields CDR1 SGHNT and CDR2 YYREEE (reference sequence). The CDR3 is CASSLVGGGRTEAFF. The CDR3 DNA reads TGTGCCAGCAGCTTGGTGGGCGGGGGGAGAACTGAAGCTTTCTTT.

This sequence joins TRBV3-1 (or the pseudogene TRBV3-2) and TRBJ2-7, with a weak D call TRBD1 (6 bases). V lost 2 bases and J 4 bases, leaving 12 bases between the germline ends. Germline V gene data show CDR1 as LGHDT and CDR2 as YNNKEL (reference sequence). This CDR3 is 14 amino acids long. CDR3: CASSQFTGNYEQYF. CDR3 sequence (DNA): TGTGCCAGCAGCCAATTCACAGGGAATTACGAGCAGTACTTC.

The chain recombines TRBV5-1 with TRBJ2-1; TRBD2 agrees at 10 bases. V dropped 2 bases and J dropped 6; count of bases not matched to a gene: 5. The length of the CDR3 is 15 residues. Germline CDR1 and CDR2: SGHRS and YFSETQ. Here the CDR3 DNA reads TGCGCCAGCAGCTTCGGGACTAGCGCTTCCAATGAGCAGTTCTTC. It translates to CASSFGTSASNEQFF. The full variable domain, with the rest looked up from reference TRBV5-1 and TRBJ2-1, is KAGVTQTPRYLIKTRGQQVTLSCSPISGHRSVSWYQQTPGQGLQFLFEYFSETQRNKGNFPGRFSGRQFSNSRSEMNVSTLELGDSALYLCASSFGTSASNEQFFGPGTRLTVL.

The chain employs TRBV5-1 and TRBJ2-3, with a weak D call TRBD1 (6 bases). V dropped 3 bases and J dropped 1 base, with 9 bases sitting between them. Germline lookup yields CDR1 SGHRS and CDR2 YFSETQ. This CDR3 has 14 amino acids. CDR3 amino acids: CASSYWTGTDTQYF. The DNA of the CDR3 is TGCGCCAGCAGCTACTGGACAGGCACAGATACGCAGTATTTT.

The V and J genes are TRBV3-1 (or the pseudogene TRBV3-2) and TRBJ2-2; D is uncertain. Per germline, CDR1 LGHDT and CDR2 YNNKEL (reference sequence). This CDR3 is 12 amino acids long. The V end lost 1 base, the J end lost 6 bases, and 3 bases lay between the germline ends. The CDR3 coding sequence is TGTGCCAGCAGCCAAGGGCCCGGGGAGCTGTTTTTT. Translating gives CASSQGPGELFF.

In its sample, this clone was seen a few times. In nucleotides, the CDR3 is TGTGCCAGCAGTGAAGCCATGGGCTCACCCCTCCACTTT. Translation: CASSEAMGSPLHF. The chain uses TRBV6-1 and TRBJ1-6; D unresolved. From germline, CDR1 is MNHNS and CDR2 SASEGT. The CDR3 runs 13 residues. The V gene lost 0 bases and the J gene lost 10 bases, with 7 bases spanning the gap.

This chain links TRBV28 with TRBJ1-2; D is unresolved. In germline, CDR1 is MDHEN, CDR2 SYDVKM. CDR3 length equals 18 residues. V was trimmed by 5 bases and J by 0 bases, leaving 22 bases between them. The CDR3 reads CASSPAVGERQSNYGYTF. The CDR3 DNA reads TGTGCCAGCAGTCCCGCCGTGGGAGAACGGCAATCTAACTATGGCTACACCTTC.

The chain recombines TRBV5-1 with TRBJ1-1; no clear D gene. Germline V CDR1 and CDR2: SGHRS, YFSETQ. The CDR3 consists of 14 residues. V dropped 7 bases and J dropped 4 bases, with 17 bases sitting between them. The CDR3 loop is CASRQFLSGTEAFF. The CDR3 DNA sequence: TGCGCCAGCCGACAATTTCTCAGTGGCACTGAAGCTTTCTTT. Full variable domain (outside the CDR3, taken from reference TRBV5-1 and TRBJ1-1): KAGVTQTPRYLIKTRGQQVTLSCSPISGHRSVSWYQQTPGQGLQFLFEYFSETQRNKGNFPGRFSGRQFSNSRSEMNVSTLELGDSALYLCASRQFLSGTEAFFGQGTRLTVV.

The CDR3 DNA follows: TGTGCCAGCAGCTTAGACAGGGAGGGGTCACCCCTCCACTTT. It encodes CASSLDREGSPLHF. The J gene is TRBJ1-6, the V gene TRBV7-8; weak D call: TRBD1 (6 bases). V was shortened by 1 base and J by 10 bases, with 11 bases between the two germline ends. This CDR3 contains 14 residues. Germline CDR1 SGHVS, CDR2 FQNEAQ.

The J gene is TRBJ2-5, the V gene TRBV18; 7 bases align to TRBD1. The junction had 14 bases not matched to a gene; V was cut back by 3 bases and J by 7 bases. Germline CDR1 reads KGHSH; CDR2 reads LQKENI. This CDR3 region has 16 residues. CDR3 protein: CASSPQAQGSAGTQYF. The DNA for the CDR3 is TGTGCCAGCTCACCGCAGGCACAGGGGTCGGCGGGGACCCAGTACTTC.

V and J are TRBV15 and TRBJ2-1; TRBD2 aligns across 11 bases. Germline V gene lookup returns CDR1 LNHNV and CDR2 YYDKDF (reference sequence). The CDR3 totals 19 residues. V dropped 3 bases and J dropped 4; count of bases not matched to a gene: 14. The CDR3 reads CATSRAGSPGTSGYNEQFF. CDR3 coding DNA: TGTGCCACCAGCAGGGCAGGTTCGCCCGGGACTAGCGGTTACAATGAGCAGTTCTTC.

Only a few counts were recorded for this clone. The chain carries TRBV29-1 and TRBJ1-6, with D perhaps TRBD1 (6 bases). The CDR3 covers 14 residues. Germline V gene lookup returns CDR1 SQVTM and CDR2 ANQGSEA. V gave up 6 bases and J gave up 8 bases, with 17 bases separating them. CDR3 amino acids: CSVAIGGVYSPLHF. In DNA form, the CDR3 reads TGCAGCGTAGCAATAGGGGGGGTTTATTCACCCCTCCACTTT.

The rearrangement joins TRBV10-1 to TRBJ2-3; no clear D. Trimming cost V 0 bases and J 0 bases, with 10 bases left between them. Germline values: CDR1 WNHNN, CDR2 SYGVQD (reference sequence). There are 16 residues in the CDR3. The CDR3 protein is CASSESLLSSTDTQYF. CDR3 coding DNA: TGCGCCAGCAGTGAGTCCCTACTCTCTAGCACAGATACGCAGTATTTT.

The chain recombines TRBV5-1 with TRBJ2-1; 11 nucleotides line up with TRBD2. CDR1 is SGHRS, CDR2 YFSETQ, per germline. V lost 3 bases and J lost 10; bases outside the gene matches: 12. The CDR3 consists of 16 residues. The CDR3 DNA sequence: TGCGCCAGCAGCTCCCGAATCGGGACTAGCGGAAAAGAGCAGTTCTTC. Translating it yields CASSSRIGTSGKEQFF.

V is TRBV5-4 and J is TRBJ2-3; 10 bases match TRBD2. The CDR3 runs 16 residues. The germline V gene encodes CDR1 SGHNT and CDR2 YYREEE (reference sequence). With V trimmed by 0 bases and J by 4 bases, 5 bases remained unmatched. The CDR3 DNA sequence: TGTGCCAGCAGCTTGGGCTTGGGACTAGCGTCAGATACGCAGTATTTT. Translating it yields CASSLGLGLASDTQYF.

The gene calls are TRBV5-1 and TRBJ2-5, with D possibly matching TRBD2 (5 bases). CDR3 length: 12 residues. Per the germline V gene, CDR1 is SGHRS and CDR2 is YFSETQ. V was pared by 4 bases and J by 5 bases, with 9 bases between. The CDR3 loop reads CASSPLGETQYF. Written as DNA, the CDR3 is TGCGCCAGCAGCCCACTAGGGGAGACCCAGTACTTC. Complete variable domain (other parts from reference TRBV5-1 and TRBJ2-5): KAGVTQTPRYLIKTRGQQVTLSCSPISGHRSVSWYQQTPGQGLQFLFEYFSETQRNKGNFPGRFSGRQFSNSRSEMNVSTLELGDSALYLCASSPLGETQYFGPGTRLLVL.

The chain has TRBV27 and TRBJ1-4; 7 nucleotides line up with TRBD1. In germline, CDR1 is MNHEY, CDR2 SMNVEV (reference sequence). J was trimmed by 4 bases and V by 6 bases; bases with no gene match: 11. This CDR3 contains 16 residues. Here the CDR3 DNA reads TGTGCCAGCAGGGCATCCCGGGACAGCCTTAATGAAAAACTGTTTTTT. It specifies CASRASRDSLNEKLFF.

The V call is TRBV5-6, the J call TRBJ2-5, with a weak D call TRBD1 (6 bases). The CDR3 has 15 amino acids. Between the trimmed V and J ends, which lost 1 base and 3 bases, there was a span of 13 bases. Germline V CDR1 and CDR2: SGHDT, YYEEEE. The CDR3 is CASSLLQGTKETQYF. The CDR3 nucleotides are TGTGCCAGCAGCTTGCTACAGGGAACAAAAGAGACCCAGTACTTC.

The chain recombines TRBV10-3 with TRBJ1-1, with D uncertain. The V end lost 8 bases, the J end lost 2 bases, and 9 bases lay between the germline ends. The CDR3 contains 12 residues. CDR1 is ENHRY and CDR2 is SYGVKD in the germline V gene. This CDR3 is CAIREGNTEAFF. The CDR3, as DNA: TGTGCCATCCGGGAAGGTAACACTGAAGCTTTCTTT.